Shown below are 8 T cell receptor beta chains from a single sample sequenced in a study of OX40 agonist ivuxolimab in advanced cancers. Assay used: immunoSEQ multiplex PCR; TCRdb lists only in-frame clones, some missing. The sample holds fewer than 95,000 clones, 85% to 90% seen once. The sample was CD4+ or CD8+ T cells sorted from blood, taken in a trial of the OX40 agonist ivuxolimab. The receptors originated from an adult with an advanced solid tumor such as melanoma, head and neck, liver or kidney cancer.

The V gene is TRBV10-3, the J gene TRBJ2-4; the D call may be TRBD1 or TRBD2 (5 bases each). CDR3 length: 14 residues. V dropped 4 bases and J dropped 0 bases, with 7 bases sitting between them. CDR1 and CDR2 from the germline V gene are ENHRY and SYGVKD. CDR3 loop: CAISGGEAKNIQYF. The CDR3 DNA reads TGTGCCATCAGTGGAGGGGAAGCCAAAAACATTCAGTACTTC.

The chain employs TRBV11-3 and TRBJ2-5, with a possible D match to TRBD1 (6 bases). V lost 5 bases and J lost 4, with 14 bases in between. This CDR3 is 14 amino acids long. Per the germline V gene, CDR1 is SGHNT and CDR2 is YENEEA. The CDR3 region is CASSTATDRETQYF. The CDR3 DNA follows: TGTGCCAGCAGCACGGCAACGGACAGAGAGACCCAGTACTTC.

The chain couples TRBV18 to TRBJ2-3; 9 bases are a match to TRBD1. The CDR3 consists of 14 residues. The J segment lost 4 bases and the V segment lost 4 bases, leaving 3 bases of the junction unmatched. CDR1 and CDR2 from the germline V gene are KGHSH and LQKENI. DNA for the CDR3: TGTGCCAGCTCACTCCGGGACAGGGCAGATACGCAGTATTTT. Its protein product is CASSLRDRADTQYF.

The V and J genes are TRBV27 and TRBJ2-1; 10 bases map to TRBD2. There are 16 residues in the CDR3. With 4 bases clipped from V and 0 bases from J, the junction kept 3 bases outside the gene matches. Germline V CDR1 and CDR2: MNHEY, SMNVEV (reference sequence). This chain's CDR3 is CASSYLAGVSYNEQFF. CDR3 in DNA: TGTGCCAGCAGTTATCTAGCGGGGGTCTCCTACAATGAGCAGTTCTTC.

The CDR3 here is CASSLLAEGADTQYF. Written as DNA, the CDR3 is TGTGCCAGCAGCCTGCTAGCGGAGGGGGCAGATACGCAGTATTTT. The chain has TRBV7-9 and TRBJ2-3, with D tentatively TRBD2 (7 bases). V lost 5 bases and J lost 4, with 16 bases in between. Germline assignment: CDR1 SEHNR and CDR2 FQNEAQ (reference sequence). This CDR3 is 15 amino acids long. Full variable domain (remainder filled in from reference TRBV7-9 and TRBJ2-3): DTGVSQNPRHKITKRGQNVTFRCDPISEHNRLYWYRQTLGQGPEFLTYFQNEAQLEKSRLLSDRFSAERPKGSFSTLEIQRTEQGDSAMYLCASSLLAEGADTQYFGPGTRLTVL.

V is TRBV27 and J is TRBJ2-7; D unclear. The CDR3 has 15 amino acids. The V end was cut by 3 bases, the J end by 4 bases, with 16 bases between. Looked up from germline, CDR1 is MNHEY and CDR2 is SMNVEV (reference sequence). CDR3 loop: CASSFQIFGEYEQYF. CDR3 DNA: TGTGCCAGCAGTTTTCAAATCTTCGGCGAGTACGAGCAGTACTTC.

This clone was observed a single time. The chain employs TRBV6-5 and TRBJ1-1, with no clear D. The CDR3 runs to 13 residues. Trimming left V 4 bases short and J 0 bases short, with 6 bases between. Germline CDR1 MNHEY, CDR2 SVGAGI. DNA of the CDR3: TGTGCCAGCAGTTTTAGGGTGAACACTGAAGCTTTCTTT. Encoded protein: CASSFRVNTEAFF.

The V and J genes are TRBV19 and TRBJ2-7; possibly TRBD1 or TRBD2 for D (5 bases each). Germline CDR1 reads LNHDA; CDR2 reads SQIVND (reference sequence). The V end was cut by 3 bases, the J end by 1 base, with 13 bases between. The CDR3 runs to 15 residues. CDR3 amino acids: CASSIELGASYEQYF. CDR3 nucleotides: TGTGCCAGTAGTATCGAACTAGGGGCGTCCTACGAGCAGTACTTC.